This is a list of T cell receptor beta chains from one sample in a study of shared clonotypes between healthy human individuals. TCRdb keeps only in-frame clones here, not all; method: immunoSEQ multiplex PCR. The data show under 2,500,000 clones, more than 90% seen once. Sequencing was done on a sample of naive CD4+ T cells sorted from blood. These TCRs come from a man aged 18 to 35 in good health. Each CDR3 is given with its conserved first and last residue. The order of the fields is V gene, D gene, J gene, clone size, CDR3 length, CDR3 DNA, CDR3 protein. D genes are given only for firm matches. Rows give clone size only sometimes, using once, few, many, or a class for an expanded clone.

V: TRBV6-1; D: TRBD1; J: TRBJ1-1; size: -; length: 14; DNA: TGTGCCAGCAGTGAAAGGGGGCCGGACACTGAAGCTTTCTTT; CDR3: CASSERGPDTEAFF
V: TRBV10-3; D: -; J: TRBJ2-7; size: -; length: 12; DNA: TGTGCCATCAGTGGACAGTCCTACGAGCAGTACTTC; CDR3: CAISGQSYEQYF
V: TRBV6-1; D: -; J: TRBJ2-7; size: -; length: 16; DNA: TGTGCCAGCAGTGATGGTGGTCTCTCCCGAAGCGGCGCCCAGTACTTC; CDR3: CASSDGGLSRSGAQYF
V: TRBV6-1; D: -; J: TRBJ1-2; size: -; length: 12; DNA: TGTGCCAGCAGAGGACTACCAGGTGGCTACACCTTC; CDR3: CASRGLPGGYTF
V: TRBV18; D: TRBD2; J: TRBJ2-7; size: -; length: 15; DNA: TGTGCCAGCTCACCCCCCGGCGGGAGAGACTACGAGCAGTACTTC; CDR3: CASSPPGGRDYEQYF
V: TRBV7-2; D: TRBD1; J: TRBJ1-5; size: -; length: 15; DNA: TGTGCCAGCAGCCAAACGGACAGGGACGGGCAGCCCCAGCATTTT; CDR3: CASSQTDRDGQPQHF
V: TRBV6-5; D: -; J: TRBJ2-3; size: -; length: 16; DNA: TGTGCCAGCAGTTACCGTGGGGGGACTGATACAGATACGCAGTATTTT; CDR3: CASSYRGGTDTDTQYF
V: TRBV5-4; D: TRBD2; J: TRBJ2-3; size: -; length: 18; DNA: TGTGCCAGCAGCCCGGGGACTAGCGGGGGTACTAGCACAGATACGCAGTATTTT; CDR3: CASSPGTSGGTSTDTQYF
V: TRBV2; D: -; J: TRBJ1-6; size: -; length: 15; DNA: TGTGCCAGCAGTGAAATGAGACTAACTAATTCACCCCTCCACTTT; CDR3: CASSEMRLTNSPLHF
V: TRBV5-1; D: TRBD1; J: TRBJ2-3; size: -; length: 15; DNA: TGCGCCAGCAGCCCGGGACAGGGTGACGCAGATACGCAGTATTTT; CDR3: CASSPGQGDADTQYF
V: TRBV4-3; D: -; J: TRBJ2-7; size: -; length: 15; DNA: TGCGCCAGCAGCCAAGAACCGACAGCCACCTACGAGCAGTACTTC; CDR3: CASSQEPTATYEQYF
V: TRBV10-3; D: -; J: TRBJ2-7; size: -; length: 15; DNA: TGTGCCATCAGTGAGTCGAGGGGAACTGGGGGCGAGCAGTACTTC; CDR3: CAISESRGTGGEQYF
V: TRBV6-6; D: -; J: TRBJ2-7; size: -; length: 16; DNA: TGTGCCAGCAGTTACTACAACGGGGCCGCTTCCTACGAGCAGTACTTC; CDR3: CASSYYNGAASYEQYF
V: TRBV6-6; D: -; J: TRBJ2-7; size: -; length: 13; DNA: TGTGCCAGCAGTACTCAGGGGTCCTACGAGCAGTACTTC; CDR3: CASSTQGSYEQYF
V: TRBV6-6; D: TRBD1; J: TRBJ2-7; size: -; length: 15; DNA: TGTGCCAGCAGTGCCGGACAGGGGGCATCCTACGAGCAGTACTTC; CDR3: CASSAGQGASYEQYF
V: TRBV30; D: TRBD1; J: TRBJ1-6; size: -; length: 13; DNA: TGTGCCTGGAGCACAGGGGTCTCTTCACCCCTCCACTTT; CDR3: CAWSTGVSSPLHF
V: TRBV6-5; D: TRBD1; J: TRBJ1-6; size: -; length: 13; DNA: TGTGCCAGCAGCGGACAGGGTAATTCACCCCTCCACTTT; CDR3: CASSGQGNSPLHF
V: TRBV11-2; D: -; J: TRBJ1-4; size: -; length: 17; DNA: TGTGCCAGCAGCTTATCCGGGAGGCCCGCAACTAATGAAAAACTGTTTTTT; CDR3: CASSLSGRPATNEKLFF
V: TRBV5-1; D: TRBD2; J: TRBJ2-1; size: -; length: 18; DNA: TGCGCCAGCAGCTTCATACTAGCGCCAAATCTGGCCTACAATGAGCAGTTCTTC; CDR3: CASSFILAPNLAYNEQFF
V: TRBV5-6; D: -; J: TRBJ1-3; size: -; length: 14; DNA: TGTGCCAGCAGCTTGGTCAACGACGGAAACACCATATATTTT; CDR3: CASSLVNDGNTIYF
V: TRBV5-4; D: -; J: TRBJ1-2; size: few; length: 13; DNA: TGTGCCAGCAGCCCCGACAGGAACTATGGCTACACCTTC; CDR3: CASSPDRNYGYTF
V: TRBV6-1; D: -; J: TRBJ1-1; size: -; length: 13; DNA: TGTGCCAGCAGTGAAGCGCACAGCACTGAAGCTTTCTTT; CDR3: CASSEAHSTEAFF
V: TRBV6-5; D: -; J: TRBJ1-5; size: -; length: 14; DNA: TGTGCCAGCAGTTACTCAGGGAGCAATCAGCCCCAGCATTTT; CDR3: CASSYSGSNQPQHF
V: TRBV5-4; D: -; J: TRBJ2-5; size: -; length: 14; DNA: TGTGCCAGCAGCTTGGGGGGAAAACAAGAGACCCAGTACTTC; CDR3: CASSLGGKQETQYF
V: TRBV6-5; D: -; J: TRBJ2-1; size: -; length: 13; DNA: TGTGCCAGCACCCGAACAGCTAACAATGAGCAGTTCTTC; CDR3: CASTRTANNEQFF